This paragraph covers one TCR beta chain sequence. This sample was included in a study of blood T cell repertoires in COVID-19. Across the study: COVID-19 samples collected from the United States, Italy and Spain covered acute and convalescent phases.

Original processing notes: From reference gene primer amplification, estimates of nucleated cell counts were derived. Method: immunoSEQ multiplex PCR; TCRdb's copy keeps in-frame clones and lacks some. V, J and clone size derive from that table, while D and trimming were established from the DNA sequence. The sample has some 170,000 clones; approximately 84% are singletons. V lost 3 bases, J lost 2 bases, and 7 bases lay in between. CDR3 length equals 13 residues. J is TRBJ1-1 and V is TRBV12-3 or TRBV12-4; D remains unclear. This TCR was recovered from a man between 40 and 49 years old with acute or convalescent COVID-19. The sequenced material came from peripheral blood. The CDR3 protein is CASSFIENTEAFF. CDR3 bases: TGTGCCAGCAGTTTTATAGAAAACACTGAAGCTTTCTTT.